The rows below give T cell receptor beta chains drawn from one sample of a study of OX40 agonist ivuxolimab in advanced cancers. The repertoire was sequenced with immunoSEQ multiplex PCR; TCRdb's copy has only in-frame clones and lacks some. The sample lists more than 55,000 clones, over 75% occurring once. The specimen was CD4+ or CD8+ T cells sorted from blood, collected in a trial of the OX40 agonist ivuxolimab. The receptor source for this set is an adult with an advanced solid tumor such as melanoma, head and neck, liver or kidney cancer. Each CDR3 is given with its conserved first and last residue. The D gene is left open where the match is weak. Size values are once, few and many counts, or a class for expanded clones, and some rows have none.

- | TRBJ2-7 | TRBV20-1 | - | CSSRESYEQYF | TGCAGTTCTAGAGAGTCCTACGAGCAGTACTTC
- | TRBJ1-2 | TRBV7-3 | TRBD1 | CASSLGQGNYGYTF | TGTGCCAGCAGCCTGGGACAGGGGAACTATGGCTACACCTTC
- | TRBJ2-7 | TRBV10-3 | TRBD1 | CAISESNDRDSYEQYF | TGTGCCATCAGTGAGTCCAATGACCGGGACAGCTACGAGCAGTACTTC
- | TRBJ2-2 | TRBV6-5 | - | CATRGPRGGELFF | TGTGCCACGAGGGGCCCTAGGGGCGGGGAGCTGTTTTTT
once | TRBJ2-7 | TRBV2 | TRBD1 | CASSVGTDSYEQYF | TGTGCCAGCAGTGTGGGGACAGACTCCTACGAGCAGTACTTC
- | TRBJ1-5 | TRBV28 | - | CASSLLVEDQPQHF | TGTGCCAGCAGTTTATTGGTCGAGGATCAGCCCCAGCATTTT
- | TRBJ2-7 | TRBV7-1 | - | CASTRTETSGEQYF | TGTGCCAGCACTAGGACGGAGACCTCCGGCGAGCAGTACTTC
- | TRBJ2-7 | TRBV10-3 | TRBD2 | CAISERTSGGYEQYF | TGTGCCATCAGTGAGAGGACTAGCGGGGGCTACGAGCAGTACTTC
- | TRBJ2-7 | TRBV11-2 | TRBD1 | CASSPPTGSYEQYF | TGTGCCAGCAGCCCGCCGACAGGGTCCTACGAGCAGTACTTC
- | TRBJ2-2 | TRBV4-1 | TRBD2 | CASTPRWGGTGELFF | TGCGCCAGCACTCCAAGGTGGGGGGGCACCGGGGAGCTGTTTTTT
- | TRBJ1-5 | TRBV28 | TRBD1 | CASRPGQGSRQPQHF | TGTGCCAGCAGACCCGGACAGGGAAGTCGGCAGCCCCAGCATTTT
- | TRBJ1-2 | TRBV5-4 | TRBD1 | CASRRPGGSGGYTF | TGTGCCAGCAGGCGACCAGGGGGTTCGGGCGGCTACACCTTC
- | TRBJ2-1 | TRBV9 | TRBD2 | CASSVSGGLGNEQFF | TGTGCCAGCAGCGTTAGCGGGGGGCTCGGCAATGAGCAGTTCTTC
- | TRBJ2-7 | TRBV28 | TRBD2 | CASSLSGGSYEQYF | TGTGCCAGCAGTTTAAGCGGGGGTTCCTACGAGCAGTACTTC
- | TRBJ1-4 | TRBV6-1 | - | CASRENEKLFF | TGTGCCAGCAGGGAGAATGAAAAACTGTTTTTT
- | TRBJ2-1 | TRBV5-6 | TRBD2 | CASSLVAGDDEQFF | TGTGCCAGCAGCTTGGTAGCGGGAGACGATGAGCAGTTCTTC
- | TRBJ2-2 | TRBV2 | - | CASSAGPKGELFF | TGTGCCAGCAGTGCCGGGCCCAAAGGGGAGCTGTTTTTT
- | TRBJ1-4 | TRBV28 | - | CASRRSGVEKLFF | TGTGCCAGCAGGCGGTCAGGGGTGGAAAAACTGTTTTTT
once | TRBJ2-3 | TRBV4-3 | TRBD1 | CASSSRQGGRTDTQYF | TGCGCCAGCAGCTCCCGACAGGGGGGACGCACAGATACGCAGTATTTT